A single sample gave rise to the 19 T cell receptor beta chains below, sequenced in a study of sequential checkpoint blockade in melanoma. Method: immunoSEQ multiplex PCR; TCRdb's copy keeps in-frame clones and lacks some. Of about 5,100 clones in the sample, less than 80% are singletons; the top ten hold 50% to 55%. Treatment reported: randomized to nivolumab then ipilimumab (arm A) or the reverse (arm B). The source was CD8+ T cells sorted from blood (inferred from file names), collected from a patient given nivolumab and ipilimumab in sequence. The source is a human patient with melanoma. Some clones in this sample may be carry-over from other donors' samples.

This chain uses TRBV28 with TRBJ2-7; D unresolved. Germline lookup yields CDR1 MDHEN and CDR2 SYDVKM. The CDR3 is 13 residues long. V dropped 3 bases and J dropped 0 bases, with 6 bases sitting between them. CDR3 DNA sequence: TGTGCCAGCAGTTTTCAGGTCTCCTACGAGCAGTACTTC. This encodes CASSFQVSYEQYF.

V usage is TRBV7-9 and J usage is TRBJ1-4; D possibly corresponds to TRBD1 (5 bases). Germline-derived CDR1 and CDR2 are SEHNR and FQNEAQ (reference sequence). The germline V and J ends were trimmed by 1 base and 7 bases, with 19 bases remaining between them. The CDR3 extends over 17 amino acids. For the CDR3, the DNA is TGTGCCAGCAGCTTAGTGACAGAAGAGGGAGGCGTTGAAAAACTGTTTTTT. This gives the protein CASSLVTEEGGVEKLFF. The complete variable domain, with remaining parts taken from reference TRBV7-9 and TRBJ1-4, reads DTGVSQNPRHKITKRGQNVTFRCDPISEHNRLYWYRQTLGQGPEFLTYFQNEAQLEKSRLLSDRFSAERPKGSFSTLEIQRTEQGDSAMYLCASSLVTEEGGVEKLFFGSGTQLSVL.

J is TRBJ1-1 and V is TRBV5-4; D remains ambiguous. Germline V gene lookup returns CDR1 SGHNT and CDR2 YYREEE (reference sequence). The CDR3 is 13 amino acids. Trimming pared 5 bases from V and 3 bases from J, leaving 11 bases between. CDR3 sequence reads: CASSFARDTEAFF. In nucleotides, the CDR3 is TGTGCCAGCAGTTTTGCCCGGGACACTGAAGCTTTCTTT. Combining the CDR3 with reference TRBV5-4 and TRBJ1-1 gives the whole variable domain ETGVTQSPTHLIKTRGQQVTLRCSSQSGHNTVSWYQQALGQGPQFIFQYYREEENGRGNFPPRFSGLQFPNYSSELNVNALELDDSALYLCASSFARDTEAFFGQGTRLTVV.

The V and J genes are TRBV10-3 and TRBJ2-7; tentative D call: TRBD1 (5 bases). CDR1 is ENHRY and CDR2 is SYGVKD in the germline V gene. Between the trimmed V and J ends, which lost 0 bases and 3 bases, there was a span of 6 bases. The CDR3 contains 13 residues. DNA of the CDR3: TGTGCCATCAGTGAGTCCAGGGTCTACGAGCAGTACTTC. It translates to CAISESRVYEQYF.

In its sample, this clone is medium-sized. This chain uses TRBV18 with TRBJ1-1; 10 bases map to TRBD1. Germline CDR1 reads KGHSH; CDR2 reads LQKENI. The V segment lost 0 bases and the J segment 4 bases; nucleotides outside the gene matches: 2. The length of the CDR3 is 15 residues. CDR3 sequence reads: CASSPPGQGSTEAFF. Here the CDR3 DNA reads TGTGCCAGCTCACCACCGGGACAGGGGAGCACTGAAGCTTTCTTT.

V usage is TRBV7-8 and J usage is TRBJ1-5; tentatively, D is TRBD1 (6 bases). The CDR3 spans 18 residues. V lost 2 bases and J lost 1, with 18 bases in between. Germline CDR1 is SGHVS and CDR2 is FQNEAQ. CDR3 in DNA: TGTGCCAGCAGCTTATCCAAAATGGGGGCTTTGAGCAATCAGCCCCAGCATTTT. Protein sequence: CASSLSKMGALSNQPQHF.

The chain carries TRBV7-8 and TRBJ2-4, with TRBD2 matching over 8 bases. Germline CDR1 and CDR2: SGHVS and FQNEAQ. The CDR3 is 17 amino acids. With 4 bases clipped from V and 0 bases from J, the junction kept 8 bases outside the gene matches. The CDR3 DNA reads as TGTGCCAGCAGCTCTCCTACTAGCGGAGTAGCCAAAAACATTCAGTACTTC. Protein sequence: CASSSPTSGVAKNIQYF.

The genes are TRBV9 and TRBJ2-7; possibly TRBD2 for D (5 bases). Trimming removed 2 bases at V and 4 bases at J, with 13 bases between. This CDR3 contains 14 residues. Germline values: CDR1 SGDLS, CDR2 YYNGEE. DNA of the CDR3: TGTGCCAGCAGCGTCGCCCCGGGCGGGTACGAGCAGTACTTC. Its translation: CASSVAPGGYEQYF.

The V and J genes are TRBV6-1 and TRBJ2-2; 7 nucleotides align to TRBD1. The CDR3 spans 16 residues. Losses at the gene ends were 2 bases for V and 5 bases for J; bases not matched to a gene: 8. Germline CDR1 is MNHNS and CDR2 is SASEGT. The CDR3 sequence: CASSERDRVLTGELFF. The CDR3 bases are TGTGCCAGCAGTGAAAGAGACAGGGTGTTGACCGGGGAGCTGTTTTTT.

As to this clone: The sample has other DNA sequences that encode this CDR3 too. The chain uses TRBV30 and TRBJ1-1, with TRBD1 identical over 7 bases. V gave up 2 bases and J gave up 1 base; unmatched junction bases: 13. This CDR3 is 17 amino acids long. Per the germline V gene, CDR1 is GTSNPN and CDR2 is SVGIG (reference sequence). The CDR3 is CAWSSPPAGTANTEAFF. The CDR3 bases are TGTGCCTGGAGTTCCCCACCCGCCGGGACAGCGAACACTGAAGCTTTCTTT.

V gene TRBV7-2 combines with J gene TRBJ1-1, with D uncertain. The V and J ends lost 3 bases and 4 bases respectively, with 12 bases between them. Germline CDR1 and CDR2: SGHTA and FQGNSA. The CDR3 spans 14 residues. The CDR3: CASSLVRGRTEAFF. CDR3 sequence (DNA): TGTGCCAGCAGCTTGGTCCGGGGTCGCACTGAAGCTTTCTTT.

This rearrangement joins TRBV7-8 to TRBJ1-1, with D uncertain. The V gene lost 9 bases and the J gene lost 7 bases, with 12 bases spanning the gap. CDR3 size: 11 residues. Germline lookup yields CDR1 SGHVS and CDR2 FQNEAQ. The CDR3 DNA reads TGTGCCAGTGGCGGAGGCGATGAAGCTTTCTTT. The encoded protein is CASGGGDEAFF.

The V and J genes are TRBV18 and TRBJ1-5, with D possibly TRBD1 on 6 matching bases. The CDR3 is 15 amino acids. The V end lost 4 bases, the J end lost 1 base, and 11 bases lay between the germline ends. Germline CDR1 is KGHSH and CDR2 is LQKENI. The CDR3 is CASSQNRASNQPQHF. CDR3 in DNA: TGTGCCAGCTCACAGAACAGGGCAAGCAATCAGCCCCAGCATTTT.

The chain recombines TRBV6-6 with TRBJ2-5; 9 nucleotides agree with TRBD1. Matching the DNA end better, TRBJ2-7 makes the J call doubtful. The CDR3 consists of 14 residues. CDR1 is MNHNY and CDR2 is SVGAGI in the germline V gene (reference sequence). CDR3 sequence: CASSWTGEIYEQYF. The CDR3 DNA reads TGTGCCAGCAGCTGGACAGGGGAAATCTACGAGCAGTACTTC.

As concerns this clone: Distinct nucleotide sequences in the sample also encode this CDR3. CDR3 sequence reads: CASSQGLAGSYEQYF. In DNA form, the CDR3 reads TGCGCCAGCAGCCAAGGACTAGCGGGATCCTACGAGCAGTACTTC. The chain has TRBV4-3 and TRBJ2-7; 11 bases match TRBD2. There are 15 residues in the CDR3. Germline V gene data show CDR1 as LGHNA and CDR2 as YSLEER. Trimming took 1 base from V and 1 from J; bases not matched to a gene: 0.

The chain carries TRBV7-7 and TRBJ2-5; 7 bases map to TRBD1. The CDR3 is 14 residues long. CDR1 is SSHAT and CDR2 is FNYEAQ in the germline V gene (reference sequence). Written as DNA, the CDR3 is TGTGCTAGCGCAACGGAGACAGGGTCAGAGACCCAGTACTTC. Translation: CASATETGSETQYF.

This clone was counted between two and nine times. The DNA of the CDR3 is TGTGCCAGTAGTATATCCGACAGGGGGCTTGACGAGCAGTACTTC. Translated, it gives CASSISDRGLDEQYF. The chain carries TRBV19 and TRBJ2-7, with 10 bases fitting TRBD1. The V and J ends lost 2 bases and 5 bases, in that order; junction bases with no gene match: 6. The CDR3 runs to 15 residues. CDR1 and CDR2 (germline): LNHDA, SQIVND (reference sequence).

J is TRBJ2-3 and V is TRBV5-1; 7 bases are a match to TRBD1. CDR1 is SGHRS, CDR2 YFSETQ, per germline. J was trimmed by 0 bases and V by 4 bases; bases with no gene match: 5. The CDR3 runs 15 residues. The CDR3 DNA sequence: TGCGCCAGCAGCCCAGGACAGGCTAGCACAGATACGCAGTATTTT. Translation: CASSPGQASTDTQYF.

This clone showed up just once. V and J are TRBV4-1 and TRBJ1-2; 10 positions agree with TRBD1. V shed 0 bases, J shed 3 bases, and the junction held 4 bases outside the gene matches. Germline V gives CDR1 MGHRA, CDR2 YSYEKL. CDR3 length: 16 residues. In nucleotides, the CDR3 is TGCGCCAGCAGCCAAGATAGGGGACAGGGGCACTATGGCTACACCTTC. It specifies CASSQDRGQGHYGYTF.